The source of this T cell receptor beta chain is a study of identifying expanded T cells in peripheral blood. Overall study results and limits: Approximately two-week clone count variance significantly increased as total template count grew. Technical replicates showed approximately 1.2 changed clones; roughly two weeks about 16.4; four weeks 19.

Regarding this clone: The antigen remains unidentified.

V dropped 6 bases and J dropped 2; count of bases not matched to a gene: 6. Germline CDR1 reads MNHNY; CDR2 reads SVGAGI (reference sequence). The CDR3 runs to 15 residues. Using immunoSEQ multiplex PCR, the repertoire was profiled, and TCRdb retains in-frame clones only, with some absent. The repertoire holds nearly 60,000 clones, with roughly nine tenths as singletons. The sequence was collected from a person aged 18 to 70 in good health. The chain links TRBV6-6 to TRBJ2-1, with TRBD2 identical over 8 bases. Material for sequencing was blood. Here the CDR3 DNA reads TGTGCCAGCAGGCTTGCGGGACTAGCCTACAATGAGCAGTTCTTC. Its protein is CASRLAGLAYNEQFF.